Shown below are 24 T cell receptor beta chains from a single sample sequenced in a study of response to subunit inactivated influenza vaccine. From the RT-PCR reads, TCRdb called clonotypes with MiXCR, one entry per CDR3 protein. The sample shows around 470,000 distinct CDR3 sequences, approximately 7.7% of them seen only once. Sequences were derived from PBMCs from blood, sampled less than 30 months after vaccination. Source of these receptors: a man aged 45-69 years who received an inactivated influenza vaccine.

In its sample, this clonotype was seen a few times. The CDR3 protein is CASSLDLGTLSEQYF. The CDR3 DNA reads as TGTGCCAGCAGCTTAGACCTAGGAACCTTGTCCGAGCAGTACTTC. The chain couples TRBV7-2 to TRBJ2-7; D is unresolved. Germline V gene sequence: CDR1 SGHTA, CDR2 FQGNSA. This CDR3 contains 15 residues. V shed 1 base and J shed 6 bases, with 16 bases lying between them. Combining the CDR3 with reference TRBV7-2 and TRBJ2-7 gives the whole variable domain GAGVSQSPSNKVTEKGKDVELRCDPISGHTALYWYRQSLGQGLEFLIYFQGNSAPDKSGLPSDRFSAERTGGSVSTLTIQRTQQEDSAVYLCASSLDLGTLSEQYFGPGTRLTVT.

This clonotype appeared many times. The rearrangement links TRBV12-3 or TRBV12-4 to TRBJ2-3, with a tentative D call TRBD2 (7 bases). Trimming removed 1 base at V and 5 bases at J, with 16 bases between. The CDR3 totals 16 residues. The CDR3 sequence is CASSLEVGGRGDTQYF. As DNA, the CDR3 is TGTGCCAGCAGTTTAGAGGTGGGGGGGCGCGGAGATACGCAGTATTTT.

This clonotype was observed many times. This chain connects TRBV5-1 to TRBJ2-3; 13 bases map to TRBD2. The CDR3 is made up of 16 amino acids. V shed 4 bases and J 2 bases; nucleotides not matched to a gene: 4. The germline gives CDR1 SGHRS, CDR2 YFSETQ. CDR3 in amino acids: CASSPGTSGTTDTQYF. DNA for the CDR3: TGCGCCAGCAGCCCGGGGACTAGCGGGACCACAGATACGCAGTATTTT.

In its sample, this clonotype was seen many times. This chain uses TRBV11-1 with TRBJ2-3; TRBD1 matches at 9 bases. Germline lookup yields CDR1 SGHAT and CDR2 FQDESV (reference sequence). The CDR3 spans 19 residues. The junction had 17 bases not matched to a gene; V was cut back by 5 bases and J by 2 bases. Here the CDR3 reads CASSQRTGAILPHTDTQYF. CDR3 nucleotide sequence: TGTGCCAGCAGCCAAAGGACAGGGGCCATTCTCCCACACACAGATACGCAGTATTTT.

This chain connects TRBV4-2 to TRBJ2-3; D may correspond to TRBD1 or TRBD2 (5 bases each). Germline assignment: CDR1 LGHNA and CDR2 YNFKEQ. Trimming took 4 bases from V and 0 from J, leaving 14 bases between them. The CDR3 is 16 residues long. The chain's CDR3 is CASSLPRDPSTDTQYF. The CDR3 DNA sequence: TGTGCCAGCAGCCTACCGAGGGACCCTAGCACAGATACGCAGTATTTT.

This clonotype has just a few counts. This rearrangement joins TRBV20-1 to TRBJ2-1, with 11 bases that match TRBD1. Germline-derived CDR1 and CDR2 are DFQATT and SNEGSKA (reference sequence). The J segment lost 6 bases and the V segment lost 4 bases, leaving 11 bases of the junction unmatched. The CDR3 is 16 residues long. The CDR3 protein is CSAITGTGGNSNEQFF. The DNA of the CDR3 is TGCAGTGCTATCACCGGGACAGGGGGTAATAGCAATGAGCAGTTCTTC.

The DNA for the CDR3 is TGTGCCAGCAGGCAAACGACAGGAGTGAGGACAGATACGCAGTATTTT. Encoded protein: CASRQTTGVRTDTQYF. The chain combines TRBV7-2 with TRBJ2-3, with D perhaps matching TRBD1 (6 bases). Germline loops: CDR1 SGHTA, CDR2 FQGNSA. This CDR3 has 16 residues. The V end was cut by 6 bases, the J end by 3 bases, with 19 bases between.

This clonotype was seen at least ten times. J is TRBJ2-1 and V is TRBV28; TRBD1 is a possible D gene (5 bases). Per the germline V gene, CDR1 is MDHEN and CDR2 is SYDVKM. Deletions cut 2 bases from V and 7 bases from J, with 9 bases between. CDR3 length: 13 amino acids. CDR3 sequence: CASSLQGVNEQFF. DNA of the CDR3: TGTGCCAGCAGTTTACAGGGCGTGAATGAGCAGTTCTTC.

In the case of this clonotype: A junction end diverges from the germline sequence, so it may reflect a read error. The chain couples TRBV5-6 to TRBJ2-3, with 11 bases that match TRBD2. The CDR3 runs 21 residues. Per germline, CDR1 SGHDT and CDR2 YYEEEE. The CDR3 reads CASSLERRMRLLAGDVDTQYF. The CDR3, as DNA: TGCGCCAGCAGCTTGGAACGGCGAATGAGGTTACTAGCGGGAGATGTAGATACGCAGTATTTT.

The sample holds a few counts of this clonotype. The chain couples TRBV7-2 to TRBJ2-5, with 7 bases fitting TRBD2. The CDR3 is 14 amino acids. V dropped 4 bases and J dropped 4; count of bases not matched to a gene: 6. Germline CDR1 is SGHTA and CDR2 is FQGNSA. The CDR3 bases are TGTGCCAGCAGCTCTGGACTAGTCTCAGAGACCCAGTACTTC. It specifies CASSSGLVSETQYF.

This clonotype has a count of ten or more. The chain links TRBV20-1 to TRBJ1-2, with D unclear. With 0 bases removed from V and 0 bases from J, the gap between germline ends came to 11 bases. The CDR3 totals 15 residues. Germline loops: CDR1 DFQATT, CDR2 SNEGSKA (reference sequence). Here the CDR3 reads CSARDLLGSNYGYTF. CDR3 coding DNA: TGCAGTGCTAGAGATCTGCTGGGGTCTAACTATGGCTACACCTTC.

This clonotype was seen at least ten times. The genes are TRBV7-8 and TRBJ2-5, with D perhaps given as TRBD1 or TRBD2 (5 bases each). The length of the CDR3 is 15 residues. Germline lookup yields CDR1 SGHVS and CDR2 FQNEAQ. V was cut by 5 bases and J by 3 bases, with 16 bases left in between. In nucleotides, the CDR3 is TGTGCCAGCAGCCCCCCCCTGAGGGGCGAAGAGACCCAGTACTTC. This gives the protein CASSPPLRGEETQYF.

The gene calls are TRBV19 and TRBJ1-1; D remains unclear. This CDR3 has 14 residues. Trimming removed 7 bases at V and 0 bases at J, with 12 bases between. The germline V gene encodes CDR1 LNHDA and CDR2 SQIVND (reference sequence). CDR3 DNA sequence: TGTGCCAGTAAGGCCCCAAACATGAACACTGAAGCTTTCTTT. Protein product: CASKAPNMNTEAFF.

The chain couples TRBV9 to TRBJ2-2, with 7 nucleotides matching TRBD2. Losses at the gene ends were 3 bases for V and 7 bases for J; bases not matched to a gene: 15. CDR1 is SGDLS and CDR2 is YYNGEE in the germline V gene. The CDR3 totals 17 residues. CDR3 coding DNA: TGTGCCAGCAGCGGGCCCCTTTCGCGGGAGAGAATCGGGGAGCTGTTTTTT. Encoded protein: CASSGPLSRERIGELFF.

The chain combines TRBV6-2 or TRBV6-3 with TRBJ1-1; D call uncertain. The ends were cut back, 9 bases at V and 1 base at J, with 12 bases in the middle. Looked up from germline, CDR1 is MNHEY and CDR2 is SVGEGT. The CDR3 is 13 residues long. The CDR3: CASTSVENTEAFF. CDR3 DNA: TGTGCCAGTACCTCGGTGGAGAACACTGAAGCTTTCTTT.

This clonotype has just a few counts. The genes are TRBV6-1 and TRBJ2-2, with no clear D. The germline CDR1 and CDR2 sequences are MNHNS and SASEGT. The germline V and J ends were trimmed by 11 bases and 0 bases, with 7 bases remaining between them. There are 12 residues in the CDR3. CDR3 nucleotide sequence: TGTGCCGGGAACGCGAACACCGGGGAGCTGTTTTTT. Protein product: CAGNANTGELFF.

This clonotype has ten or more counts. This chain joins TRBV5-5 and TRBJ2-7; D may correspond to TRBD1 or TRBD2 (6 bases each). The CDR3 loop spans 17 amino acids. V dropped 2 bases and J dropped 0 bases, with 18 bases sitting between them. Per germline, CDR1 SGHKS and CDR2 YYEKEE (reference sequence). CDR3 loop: CASSFQLGGHNSYEQYF. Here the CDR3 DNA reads TGTGCCAGCAGCTTCCAGCTGGGGGGCCATAACTCCTACGAGCAGTACTTC. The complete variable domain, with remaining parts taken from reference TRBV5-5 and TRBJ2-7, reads DAGVTQSPTHLIKTRGQQVTLRCSPISGHKSVSWYQQVLGQGPQFIFQYYEKEERGRGNFPDRFSARQFPNYSSELNVNALLLGDSALYLCASSFQLGGHNSYEQYFGPGTRLTVT.

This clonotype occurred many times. CDR3 nucleotide sequence: TGCAGCGTTGATCAAGGGTCCGAGCAGTACTTC. This sequence encodes CSVDQGSEQYF. This chain joins TRBV29-1 and TRBJ2-7; D remains ambiguous. This CDR3 is built from 11 residues. Germline assignment: CDR1 SQVTM and CDR2 ANQGSEA. V lost 3 bases to trimming and J lost 6 bases, with 9 bases between them.

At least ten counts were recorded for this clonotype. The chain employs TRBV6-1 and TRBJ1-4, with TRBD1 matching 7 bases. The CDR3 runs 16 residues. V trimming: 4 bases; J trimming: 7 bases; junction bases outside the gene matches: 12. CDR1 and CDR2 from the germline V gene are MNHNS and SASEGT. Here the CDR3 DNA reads TGTGCCAGCAGTGTAGAACAGGGGACGGGAGTTGAAAAACTGTTTTTT. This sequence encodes CASSVEQGTGVEKLFF.

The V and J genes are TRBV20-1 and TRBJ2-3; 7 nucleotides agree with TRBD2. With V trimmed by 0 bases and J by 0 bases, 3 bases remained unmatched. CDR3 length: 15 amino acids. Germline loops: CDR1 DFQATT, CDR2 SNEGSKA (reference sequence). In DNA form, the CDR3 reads TGCAGTGCTAGAGATTCGCGGGAGAGCACAGATACGCAGTATTTT. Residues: CSARDSRESTDTQYF.

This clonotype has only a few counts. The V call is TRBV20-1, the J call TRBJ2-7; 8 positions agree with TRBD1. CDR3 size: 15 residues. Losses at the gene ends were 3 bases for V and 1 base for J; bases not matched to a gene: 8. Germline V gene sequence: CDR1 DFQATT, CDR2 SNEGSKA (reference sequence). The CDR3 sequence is CSASARQGFSYEQYF. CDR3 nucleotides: TGCAGTGCTAGCGCGCGACAGGGGTTTTCCTACGAGCAGTACTTC.

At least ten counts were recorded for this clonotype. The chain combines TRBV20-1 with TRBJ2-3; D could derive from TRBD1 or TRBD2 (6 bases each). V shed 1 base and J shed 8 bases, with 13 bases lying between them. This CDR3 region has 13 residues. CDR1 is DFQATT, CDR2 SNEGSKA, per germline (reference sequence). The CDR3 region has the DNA TGCAGTGCTAGAGTAGGGGGGCTAGGTACGCAGTATTTT. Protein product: CSARVGGLGTQYF.

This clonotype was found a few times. CDR3 region: CASSYDASSSYNEQFF. The DNA of the CDR3 is TGTGCCAGCAGTTACGACGCGTCCAGCTCCTACAATGAGCAGTTCTTC. The V and J genes are TRBV6-5 and TRBJ2-1; D remains unclear. Trimming removed 2 bases at V and 0 bases at J, with 11 bases between. The V gene's germline CDR1 is MNHEY and CDR2 SVGAGI. CDR3 length equals 16 residues.

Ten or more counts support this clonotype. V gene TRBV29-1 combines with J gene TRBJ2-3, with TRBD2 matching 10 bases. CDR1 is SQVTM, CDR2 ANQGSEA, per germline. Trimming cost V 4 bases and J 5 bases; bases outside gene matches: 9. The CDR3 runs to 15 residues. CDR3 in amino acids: CSVGTSGALGDTQYF. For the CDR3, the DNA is TGCAGCGTTGGGACTAGCGGAGCCCTGGGAGATACGCAGTATTTT.